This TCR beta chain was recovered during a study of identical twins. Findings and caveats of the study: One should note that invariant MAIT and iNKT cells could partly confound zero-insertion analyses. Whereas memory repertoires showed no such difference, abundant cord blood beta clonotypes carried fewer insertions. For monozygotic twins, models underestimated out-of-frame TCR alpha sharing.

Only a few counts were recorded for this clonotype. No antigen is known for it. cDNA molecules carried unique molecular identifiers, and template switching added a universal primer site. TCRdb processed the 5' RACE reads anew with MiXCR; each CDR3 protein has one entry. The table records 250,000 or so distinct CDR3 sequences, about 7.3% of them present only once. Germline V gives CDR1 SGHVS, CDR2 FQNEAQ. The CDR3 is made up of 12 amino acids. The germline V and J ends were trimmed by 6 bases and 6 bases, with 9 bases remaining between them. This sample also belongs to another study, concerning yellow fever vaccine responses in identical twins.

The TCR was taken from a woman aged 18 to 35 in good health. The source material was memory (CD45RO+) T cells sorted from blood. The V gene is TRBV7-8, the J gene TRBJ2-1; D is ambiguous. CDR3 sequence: CASRQNVNEQFF. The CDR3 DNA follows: TGTGCCAGCAGGCAGAATGTCAATGAGCAGTTCTTC. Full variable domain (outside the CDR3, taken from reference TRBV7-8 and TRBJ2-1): GAGVSQSPRYKVAKRGQDVALRCDPISGHVSLFWYQQALGQGPEFLTYFQNEAQLDKSGLPSDRFFAERPEGSVSTLKIQRTQQEDSAVYLCASRQNVNEQFFGPGTRLTVL.